The rows below give T cell receptor beta chains drawn from one sample of a study of OX40 agonist ivuxolimab in advanced cancers. Sequencing was performed with immunoSEQ multiplex PCR; in TCRdb, only in-frame clones are kept and a portion is missing. The sample includes approximately 41,000 clones, 87% of them seen just once. Sequencing used CD4+ or CD8+ T cells sorted from blood, obtained in a trial of the OX40 agonist ivuxolimab. The receptors were sampled from an adult with an advanced solid tumor such as melanoma, head and neck, liver or kidney cancer. Both conserved end residues are part of each CDR3. A D gene is named only where the DNA matches it firmly. Not every row has a clone size; where given, it reads once, few, many or a size class.

>14|NA|TRBJ1-4|TRBV5-4|NA
CASSASGDNEKLFF
TGTGCCAGCAGCGCATCAGGGGATAATGAAAAACTGTTTTTT
>15|NA|TRBJ2-5|TRBV2|once
CASSRDLLRQETQYF
TGTGCCAGCAGTCGGGACTTACTACGTCAAGAGACCCAGTACTTC
>11|NA|TRBJ1-5|TRBV19|NA
CAAGINQPQHF
TGTGCCGCAGGGATAAATCAGCCCCAGCATTTT
>14|NA|TRBJ1-2|TRBV5-4|NA
CASSWPEDGYGYTF
TGTGCCAGCAGCTGGCCTGAGGATGGGTATGGCTACACCTTC
>12|NA|TRBJ2-7|TRBV6-5|NA
CASRARSGEQYF
TGTGCCAGCAGGGCCAGATCGGGCGAGCAGTACTTC
>11|NA|TRBJ2-4|TRBV5-8|NA
CASSPENIQYF
TGTGCCAGCAGCCCGGAAAACATTCAGTACTTC
>14|NA|TRBJ2-3|TRBV6-1|NA
CASIFAPGRDTQYF
TGTGCCAGCATTTTCGCGCCGGGGAGAGATACGCAGTATTTT
>15|TRBD1|TRBJ1-3|TRBV5-6|once
CASSSGQGGGNTIYF
TGTGCCAGCAGCTCGGGACAGGGAGGTGGAAACACCATATATTTT
>15|TRBD1|TRBJ1-5|TRBV4-1|few
CASSRTGGSNQPQHF
TGCGCCAGCAGCCGTACAGGGGGTAGCAATCAGCCCCAGCATTTT
>13|NA|TRBJ2-5|TRBV7-3|NA
CASSSRGLETQYF
TGTGCCAGCAGCTCAAGGGGGTTGGAGACCCAGTACTTC
>12|NA|TRBJ2-7|TRBV29-1|once
CSVSKGPYEQYF
TGCAGCGTATCCAAGGGTCCCTACGAGCAGTACTTC
>17|TRBD1|TRBJ1-2|TRBV15|NA
CATSRYNGQGSNYGYTF
TGTGCCACCAGCAGATACAACGGACAGGGCTCTAACTATGGCTACACCTTC
>14|NA|TRBJ2-5|TRBV18|NA
CASSPPGKQETQYF
TGTGCCAGCTCACCACCGGGAAAACAAGAGACCCAGTACTTC
>15|TRBD1|TRBJ2-2|TRBV5-1|NA
CASMPGTVRTGELFF
TGCGCCAGCATGCCCGGGACAGTAAGAACCGGGGAGCTGTTTTTT
>16|TRBD2|TRBJ2-3|TRBV28|NA
CASSQLAGGRADTQYF
TGTGCCAGCAGCCAACTAGCGGGGGGCCGGGCAGATACGCAGTATTTT
>14|NA|TRBJ1-3|TRBV5-1|NA
CASSLTASGNTIYF
TGCGCCAGCAGTTTGACAGCCTCTGGAAACACCATATATTTT
>13|NA|TRBJ1-4|TRBV7-3|NA
CASSSERGEKLFF
TGTGCCAGCAGTTCAGAGCGGGGTGAAAAACTGTTTTTT
>12|NA|TRBJ2-5|TRBV5-1|NA
CASSLVQETQYF
TGCGCCAGCAGCTTGGTTCAAGAGACCCAGTACTTC
>17|NA|TRBJ1-1|TRBV7-9|once
CASSLGVDTKENTEAFF
TGTGCCAGCAGCTTAGGGGTGGACACTAAGGAAAACACTGAAGCTTTCTTT
>14|TRBD1|TRBJ1-2|TRBV5-1|NA
CASSYGQGIDGYTF
TGCGCCAGCAGCTACGGACAGGGGATCGATGGCTACACCTTC
>12|NA|TRBJ2-3|TRBV7-3|once
CASSSSTDTQYF
TGTGCCAGCAGCTCTAGCACAGATACGCAGTATTTT
>15|TRBD2|TRBJ2-1|TRBV19|NA
CASRRTSGSVNEQFF
TGTGCCAGTAGGCGGACTAGCGGTAGTGTGAATGAGCAGTTCTTC
>15|NA|TRBJ2-2|TRBV5-6|few
CASSFRDFYTGELFF
TGTGCCAGCAGCTTCAGAGACTTTTACACCGGGGAGCTGTTTTTT
>15|NA|TRBJ2-1|TRBV5-1|NA
CASSLMAATNNEQFF
TGCGCCAGCAGCTTGATGGCGGCTACGAACAATGAGCAGTTCTTC
>13|NA|TRBJ1-1|TRBV6-1|NA
CASSLQGSTEAFF
TGTGCCAGCAGCCTACAGGGTAGCACTGAAGCTTTCTTT
>13|NA|TRBJ2-3|TRBV15|NA
CATSRDYPDTQYF
TGTGCCACCAGCAGAGATTATCCAGATACGCAGTATTTT
>15|TRBD2|TRBJ2-5|TRBV9|NA
CASSVEAGGGETQYF
TGTGCCAGCAGCGTAGAGGCGGGAGGGGGGGAGACCCAGTACTTC
>15|NA|TRBJ1-4|TRBV6-6|NA
CASSRGVSANEKLFF
TGTGCCAGCAGTCGTGGGGTCTCGGCTAATGAAAAACTGTTTTTT
>15|TRBD2|TRBJ2-7|TRBV6-6|NA
CASSYRPSGDGEQYF
TGTGCCAGCAGTTACCGCCCTAGCGGAGATGGCGAGCAGTACTTC
>14|TRBD2|TRBJ2-3|TRBV5-1|NA
CASSQGTSADTQYF
TGCGCCAGCAGTCAAGGGACTAGCGCAGATACGCAGTATTTT
>16|NA|TRBJ2-3|TRBV11-2|NA
CASSLGRGGSTDTQYF
TGTGCCAGCAGCTTAGGCAGGGGGGGGAGCACAGATACGCAGTATTTT
>16|TRBD2|TRBJ2-3|TRBV9|NA
CASSAARAGGADTQYF
TGTGCCAGCAGCGCCGCGAGGGCTGGGGGGGCAGATACGCAGTATTTT
>14|NA|TRBJ1-1|TRBV18|NA
CASTSREANTEAFF
TGTGCCAGCACTTCCAGGGAGGCGAACACTGAAGCTTTCTTT
>15|NA|TRBJ2-1|TRBV9|NA
CASGGQAASYNEQFF
TGTGCCAGCGGAGGCCAAGCGGCCTCCTACAATGAGCAGTTCTTC
>14|TRBD2|TRBJ2-7|TRBV7-9|NA
CASSPGRGTYEQYF
TGTGCCAGCAGCCCCGGGAGGGGCACCTACGAGCAGTACTTC
>13|NA|TRBJ1-5|TRBV30|NA
CAWGGEANQPQHF
TGTGCCTGGGGGGGCGAAGCAAATCAGCCCCAGCATTTT
>15|TRBD2|TRBJ2-7|TRBV5-4|NA
CASSFSGGASGEQYF
TGTGCCAGCAGCTTTAGCGGGGGGGCCTCGGGTGAGCAGTACTTC
>16|TRBD1|TRBJ2-7|TRBV5-1|few
CASSRAQGASSYEQYF
TGCGCCAGCAGCCGGGCCCAGGGGGCGTCCTCCTACGAGCAGTACTTC
>15|NA|TRBJ1-1|TRBV5-1|NA
CASKSIGQTNTEAFF
TGCGCCAGCAAATCCATCGGACAGACTAACACTGAAGCTTTCTTT
>15|TRBD1|TRBJ1-5|TRBV19|NA
CASSIGGTGKQPQHF
TGTGCCAGTAGTATAGGGGGGACAGGGAAACAGCCCCAGCATTTT
>15|TRBD1|TRBJ1-6|TRBV9|NA
CASSDGDRDNSPLHF
TGTGCCAGCAGCGACGGGGACAGGGATAATTCACCCCTCCACTTT
>13|TRBD1|TRBJ1-2|TRBV5-1|NA
CASSFGQGDGYTF
TGCGCCAGCAGCTTCGGACAGGGGGATGGCTACACCTTC
>16|TRBD1|TRBJ1-2|TRBV19|few
CASIKTGGAKEGGYTF
TGTGCCAGTATAAAGACAGGGGGCGCGAAAGAAGGTGGCTACACCTTC
>13|NA|TRBJ1-4|TRBV28|NA
CASRTGLVEKLFF
TGTGCCAGCAGGACGGGGCTAGTGGAAAAACTGTTTTTT
>16|NA|TRBJ2-7|TRBV7-9|NA
CASSLPGSPRDYEQYF
TGTGCCAGCAGCTTACCCGGGAGTCCCAGGGACTACGAGCAGTACTTC
>13|NA|TRBJ1-1|TRBV6-1|NA
CASKSQWGTEAFF
TGTGCCAGCAAAAGCCAATGGGGGACTGAAGCTTTCTTT
>16|TRBD2|TRBJ2-5|TRBV7-8|once
CASSSLAGARGETQYF
TGTGCCAGCAGCTCCCTAGCGGGGGCGCGGGGGGAGACCCAGTACTTC
>15|TRBD1|TRBJ1-5|TRBV19|NA
CASSPTGGTGQPQHF
TGTGCCAGTAGTCCCACAGGGGGTACGGGCCAGCCCCAGCATTTT
>15|TRBD1|TRBJ2-1|TRBV2|NA
CASSPDRGAYNEQFF
TGTGCCAGCAGCCCGGACAGGGGGGCATACAATGAGCAGTTCTTC
>16|NA|TRBJ2-2|TRBV7-9|NA
CASSPRSSINAGELFF
TGTGCCAGCAGCCCCCGAAGTAGCATTAATGCGGGGGAGCTGTTTTTT
>14|TRBD2|TRBJ2-1|TRBV5-4|once
CASSSSGPTGEQFF
TGTGCCAGCAGCTCTAGCGGTCCTACCGGTGAGCAGTTCTTC
>12|NA|TRBJ1-6|TRBV7-9|NA
CASSLAESSLHF
TGTGCCAGCAGCTTAGCAGAGTCCTCCCTCCACTTT
>14|NA|TRBJ2-5|TRBV27|NA
CASIPGRQRETQYF
TGTGCCAGCATCCCGGGACGCCAAAGAGAGACCCAGTACTTC
>20|TRBD2|TRBJ2-3|TRBV2|NA
CASSEALQFASGTATDTQYF
TGTGCCAGCAGTGAAGCGCTTCAATTTGCTAGCGGGACAGCCACAGATACGCAGTATTTT
>12|NA|TRBJ2-7|TRBV10-3|NA
CAISATAYEQYF
TGTGCCATCAGTGCGACAGCATACGAGCAGTACTTC
>15|TRBD2|TRBJ2-1|TRBV5-4|NA
CASSPGLAESNEQFF
TGTGCCAGCAGCCCGGGACTAGCCGAGTCCAATGAGCAGTTCTTC
>13|NA|TRBJ1-3|TRBV6-6|once
CASRVGEGNTIYF
TGTGCCAGCAGAGTAGGGGAGGGAAACACCATATATTTT
>13|NA|TRBJ1-2|TRBV25-1|NA
CASSVRGNYGYTF
TGTGCCAGCAGTGTGCGGGGTAACTATGGCTACACCTTC
>15|NA|TRBJ1-6|TRBV5-1|NA
CASSTDGLRNSPLHF
TGCGCCAGCAGTACCGACGGGTTAAGGAATTCACCCCTCCACTTT